This note documents a single T cell receptor beta chain sequence. This specimen comes from a study of blood T cell repertoires in COVID-19. Study-level background: Spain, Italy and the United States supplied samples that represented acute and convalescent COVID-19. PBMCs, B-cell-depleted T cells, or T cells provided the cDNA or gDNA that made up the material.

Authors' processing steps: From reference gene primer amplification, estimates of nucleated cell counts were derived. Profiled with immunoSEQ multiplex PCR; TCRdb holds only in-frame clones, not every one. That table gives V, J and clone size, and the DNA gave D and trimming. This table holds roughly 12,000 clones, about 89% found once. The junction had 1 base not matched to a gene; V was cut back by 4 bases and J by 2 bases. There are 13 residues in the CDR3. CDR1 is MDHEN and CDR2 is SYDVKM in the germline V gene. The source of this sequence is a woman aged 60-75 years with active COVID-19. This sequence joins TRBV28 and TRBJ1-2, with 7 bases identical to TRBD1. The sequenced sample consisted of peripheral blood. The CDR3 region is CASSSGQNYGYTF. The CDR3, as DNA: TGTGCCAGCAGTTCGGGACAGAACTATGGCTACACCTTC.